A single sample gave rise to the 14 T cell receptor beta chains below, sequenced in a study of blood T cell repertoires in COVID-19. The data were produced by immunoSEQ multiplex PCR, yet TCRdb's version contains in-frame clones alone and is incomplete. This sample has fewer than 350,000 clones, with over 75% found just once. The sample consisted of PBMCs or T cells enriched from blood (not recorded which). The receptors were gathered from a woman between 25 and 40 years old who had recovered from COVID-19.

The rearrangement links TRBV9 to TRBJ1-1; D gene uncertain. The CDR3 contains 15 residues. Germline CDR1 and CDR2: SGDLS and YYNGEE. V was clipped by 2 bases and J by 2 bases, with 13 bases between them. The CDR3 is CASSVVWEGNTEAFF. In nucleotides, the CDR3 is TGTGCCAGCAGCGTCGTGTGGGAGGGAAACACTGAAGCTTTCTTT.

This chain links TRBV15 with TRBJ2-7; 10 nucleotides line up with TRBD2. CDR3 size: 16 residues. J lost 0 bases, V lost 4 bases, and 6 bases had no gene match. Per the germline V gene, CDR1 is LNHNV and CDR2 is YYDKDF (reference sequence). Here the CDR3 DNA reads TGTGCCACCAGCACCCTAGCGGGGGTTAGCTCCTACGAGCAGTACTTC. Protein: CATSTLAGVSSYEQYF.

J is TRBJ1-1 and V is TRBV11-3; no firm D call. Germline-derived CDR1 and CDR2 are SGHNT and YENEEA. The CDR3 spans 15 residues. V was pared by 4 bases and J by 7 bases, with 19 bases between. The CDR3 is CASSSLYDETNEAFF. The CDR3 nucleotides read TGTGCCAGCAGCTCCCTTTACGATGAGACAAATGAAGCTTTCTTT.

This chain links TRBV2 with TRBJ1-4, with D maybe TRBD1 (5 bases). The V end lost 6 bases, the J end lost 8 bases, and 16 bases lay between the germline ends. CDR3 length: 14 amino acids. Germline V gene data show CDR1 as SNHLY and CDR2 as FYNNEI. The CDR3 spells CASRKGQYEEKLFF. As DNA, the CDR3 is TGTGCCAGCAGAAAGGGGCAGTATGAGGAAAAACTGTTTTTT. Supplemented by reference TRBV2 and TRBJ1-4, the full variable domain reads EPEVTQTPSHQVTQMGQEVILRCVPISNHLYFYWYRQILGQKVEFLVSFYNNEISEKSEIFDDQFSVERPDGSNFTLKIRSTKLEDSAMYFCASRKGQYEEKLFFGSGTQLSVL.

V usage is TRBV7-9 and J usage is TRBJ2-5; tentatively, D is TRBD2 (5 bases). The CDR3 is 14 residues long. In germline, CDR1 is SEHNR, CDR2 FQNEAQ (reference sequence). With 3 bases removed from V and 0 bases from J, the gap between germline ends came to 8 bases. The CDR3 nucleotides are TGTGCCAGCAGCTTGTCCGGGAACCAAGAGACCCAGTACTTC. Its translation is CASSLSGNQETQYF.

The rearrangement uses TRBV4-1 and TRBJ2-3, with D unresolved. This CDR3 is built from 16 residues. The germline V gene encodes CDR1 MGHRA and CDR2 YSYEKL. The V end was cut by 0 bases, the J end by 1 base, with 11 bases between. CDR3 DNA: TGCGCCAGCAGCCAAGACCCTCCACGGGGCACAGATACGCAGTATTTT. Translated: CASSQDPPRGTDTQYF.

The V and J genes are TRBV27 and TRBJ2-3, with a possible D match to TRBD2 (7 bases). V was trimmed by 2 bases and J by 6 bases, leaving 24 bases between them. CDR1 MNHEY and CDR2 SMNVEV come from the germline V gene (reference sequence). The CDR3 runs 18 residues. CDR3 coding DNA: TGTGCCAGCAGTTTAAGGGCGGGGGTCCCGGGACATCATGATACGCAGTATTTT. This encodes CASSLRAGVPGHHDTQYF.

The chain employs TRBV19 and TRBJ2-4; TRBD1 might be the D (6 bases). The germline CDR1 and CDR2 sequences are LNHDA and SQIVND (reference sequence). The CDR3 has 18 residues. V shed 1 base and J shed 0 bases, with 16 bases lying between them. The CDR3 DNA sequence: TGTGCCAGTAGTATAGGTCCCGGACAGAGACTAGCCAAAAACATTCAGTACTTC. Protein: CASSIGPGQRLAKNIQYF. Full variable domain (remainder filled in from reference TRBV19 and TRBJ2-4): DGGITQSPKYLFRKEGQNVTLSCEQNLNHDAMYWYRQDPGQGLRLIYYSQIVNDFQKGDIAEGYSVSREKKESFPLTVTSAQKNPTAFYLCASSIGPGQRLAKNIQYFGAGTRLSVL.

The chain carries TRBV19 and TRBJ1-4; weak D call: TRBD1 (6 bases). Trimming left V 3 bases short and J 8 bases short, with 10 bases between. Germline-derived CDR1 and CDR2 are LNHDA and SQIVND (reference sequence). CDR3 size: 13 residues. The CDR3: CASSMVDREKLFF. In DNA form, the CDR3 reads TGTGCCAGTAGTATGGTGGACAGAGAAAAACTGTTTTTT.

In its sample, this clone was seen once. The chain joins TRBV7-8 to TRBJ1-1; maybe TRBD1 (6 bases). V dropped 1 base and J dropped 0 bases, with 15 bases sitting between them. Looked up from germline, CDR1 is SGHVS and CDR2 is FQNEAQ. CDR3 length: 17 residues. DNA for the CDR3: TGTGCCAGCAGCTTAGGGCCCAGGGGTCCGGTGAACACTGAAGCTTTCTTT. Translating gives CASSLGPRGPVNTEAFF.

The chain employs TRBV24-1 and TRBJ1-3; TRBD1 aligns across 7 bases. The CDR3 extends over 18 amino acids. The germline gives CDR1 KGHDR, CDR2 SFDVKD. V was clipped by 11 bases and J by 3 bases; unmatched bases: 21. The CDR3 spells CAIRTGTDDGANGNTIYF. The CDR3 DNA follows: TGTGCCATCAGAACCGGGACAGACGACGGGGCTAATGGAAACACCATATATTTT.

The chain recombines TRBV9 with TRBJ2-7; the match to TRBD2 covers 7 bases. J lost 4 bases, V lost 3 bases, and 10 bases had no gene match. Germline assignment: CDR1 SGDLS and CDR2 YYNGEE. The CDR3 spans 15 residues. For the CDR3, the DNA is TGTGCCAGCAGCGCCGGAGGCGGGAGTTGGTACGAGCAGTACTTC. It translates to CASSAGGGSWYEQYF.

This clone was observed a few times. This sequence joins TRBV3-1 (or the pseudogene TRBV3-2) and TRBJ1-2; D not certain. CDR3 length: 15 amino acids. CDR1 is LGHDT and CDR2 is YNNKEL in the germline V gene (reference sequence). V lost 1 base and J lost 8, with 17 bases in between. In nucleotides, the CDR3 is TGTGCCAGCAGCCAAGCCGGAGGGCAGGCAGAGGGCTACACCTTC. It yields the protein CASSQAGGQAEGYTF.

The genes are TRBV5-8 and TRBJ1-2; D gene uncertain. Germline values: CDR1 SGHTS, CDR2 YDEGEE. The ends were cut back, 3 bases at V and 1 base at J, with 13 bases in the middle. CDR3 size: 15 residues. The CDR3, as DNA: TGTGCCAGCAGCTGGACTCTATGGGGTAACTATGGCTACACCTTC. The encoded protein is CASSWTLWGNYGYTF.